This TCR beta chain was sequenced during a study of CD8 T cell repertoires and HIV-1 epitope variants. As for the study in general: Controls were a CMV, EBV and flu peptide pool, Ebola AY9 negative control, and no-peptide well. An uncultured baseline aliquot held 1M T cells. General study findings and limits: Most of the nine antigen-specific clonotypes appeared cross-reactive to autologous or escape variants.

TCR beta CDR3 was sequenced at survey depth on immunoSEQ. Method: immunoSEQ multiplex PCR; TCRdb's copy keeps in-frame clones and lacks some. This table holds about 990 clones, less than 70% found once. After removal of 5 bases from V and 1 base from J, the junction contained 6 bases not matched to a gene. The length of the CDR3 is 15 residues. CDR1 is PRHDT and CDR2 is FYEKMQ in the germline V gene (reference sequence). In regard to this clone: Its matching antigen is unknown.

The rearrangement links TRBV13 to TRBJ2-7, with 9 positions matching TRBD2. This sequence originates from a male donor with HIV. Sample: cultured CD8+ T cells derived from PBMCs. CDR3 residues: CASSATGLASYEQYF. The CDR3 DNA reads TGTGCCAGCAGCGCCACGGGACTAGCATCCTACGAGCAGTACTTC.